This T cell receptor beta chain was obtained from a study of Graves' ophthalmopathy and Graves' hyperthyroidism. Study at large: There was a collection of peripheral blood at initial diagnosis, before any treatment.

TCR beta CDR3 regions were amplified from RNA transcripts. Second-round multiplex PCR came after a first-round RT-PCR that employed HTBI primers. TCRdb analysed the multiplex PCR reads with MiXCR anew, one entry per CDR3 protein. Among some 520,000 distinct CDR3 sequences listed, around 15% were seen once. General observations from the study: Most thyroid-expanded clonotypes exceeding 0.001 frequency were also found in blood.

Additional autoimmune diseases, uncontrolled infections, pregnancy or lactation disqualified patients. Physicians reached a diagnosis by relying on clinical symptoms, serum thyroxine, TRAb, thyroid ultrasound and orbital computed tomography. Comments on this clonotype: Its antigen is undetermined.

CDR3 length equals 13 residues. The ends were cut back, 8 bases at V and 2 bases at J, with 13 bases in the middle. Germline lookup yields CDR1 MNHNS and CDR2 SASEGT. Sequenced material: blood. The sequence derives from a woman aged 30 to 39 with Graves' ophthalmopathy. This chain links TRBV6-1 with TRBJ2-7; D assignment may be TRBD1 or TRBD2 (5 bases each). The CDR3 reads CASSGDRTYEQYF. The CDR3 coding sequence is TGTGCCAGCTCCGGGGACCGGACCTACGAGCAGTACTTC.